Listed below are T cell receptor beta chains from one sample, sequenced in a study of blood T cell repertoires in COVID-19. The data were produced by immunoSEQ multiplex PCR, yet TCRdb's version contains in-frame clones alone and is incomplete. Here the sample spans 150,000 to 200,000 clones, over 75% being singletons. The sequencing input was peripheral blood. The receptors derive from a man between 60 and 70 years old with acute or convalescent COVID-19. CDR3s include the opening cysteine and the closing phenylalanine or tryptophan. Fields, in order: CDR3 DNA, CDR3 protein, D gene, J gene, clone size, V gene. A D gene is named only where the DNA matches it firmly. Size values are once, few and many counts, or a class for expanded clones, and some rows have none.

TGTGCCAGCAGGGGCGTGGGCCAGCCCCAGCATTTT	CASRGVGQPQHF	-	TRBJ1-5	-	TRBV6-5
TGTGCCAGCACCCTGACAGGGAGTACCTACGAGCAGTACTTC	CASTLTGSTYEQYF	TRBD1	TRBJ2-7	-	TRBV6-6
TGCGCCAGCATGGGGAGGCGGAACTACGAGCAGTACTTC	CASMGRRNYEQYF	-	TRBJ2-7	-	TRBV5-1
TGTGCCAGCAGTCCTCCCAGGGGGCGGGGAAAAGAGACCCAGTACTTC	CASSPPRGRGKETQYF	TRBD1	TRBJ2-5	-	TRBV28
TGTGCCAGCAGTGAGAGGGACAGTGGAGCCCAGTACTTC	CASSERDSGAQYF	TRBD1	TRBJ2-5	-	TRBV2
TGTGCCAGCAGCCCAGGGGCTAGCGGGAGCGGCTCCGGGGAGCTGTTTTTT	CASSPGASGSGSGELFF	TRBD2	TRBJ2-2	-	TRBV7-9
TGTGCCAGCTCCCAGATTGCTTTGACAGGGGGATCCTCTGGGGCCAACGTCCTGACTTTC	CASSQIALTGGSSGANVLTF	TRBD1	TRBJ2-6	-	TRBV18
TGTGCCTGGGGAGCGGGAGGGCGTGAGCAGTTCTTC	CAWGAGGREQFF	TRBD2	TRBJ2-1	few	TRBV30
TGTGCCAGCAGCGGACGGACAGGGAAGGGTGAAAAACTGTTTTTT	CASSGRTGKGEKLFF	-	TRBJ1-4	-	TRBV21-1
TGTGCCACCGGGACAGGGTCCTCCGGGGAGCTGTTTTTT	CATGTGSSGELFF	TRBD1	TRBJ2-2	-	TRBV24-1
TGTGCCAGCAGCTCCGGACAGGGGACTGAGCAGTTCTTC	CASSSGQGTEQFF	TRBD1	TRBJ2-1	-	TRBV5-5
TGTGCCAGCAGTCCCCTAGCGGGAAGCACAGATACGCAGTATTTT	CASSPLAGSTDTQYF	TRBD2	TRBJ2-3	-	TRBV27
TGTGCCAGTAGTCTCCGGGACAGGACCATGAACACTGAAGCTTTCTTT	CASSLRDRTMNTEAFF	TRBD1	TRBJ1-1	-	TRBV19
TGTGCCAGCAGCAGGTCGGACAGCCAAGTCGAGCAGTACTTC	CASSRSDSQVEQYF	-	TRBJ2-7	-	TRBV21-1
TGTGCCAGCAGTTTTTCTAGCGGGAGTTTTGAGCAGTTCTTC	CASSFSSGSFEQFF	TRBD2	TRBJ2-1	few	TRBV28
TGTGCCAGCAGTCCAGGGGGTTCATCAGATTCACCCCTCCACTTT	CASSPGGSSDSPLHF	TRBD1	TRBJ1-6	-	TRBV28
TGTGCCAGCAATGATGGCCCCTACAATGAGCAGTTCTTC	CASNDGPYNEQFF	-	TRBJ2-1	-	TRBV9
TGTGCCAGCAGCAGACAACGTCGCGGGAGAAATTCACCCCTCCACTTT	CASSRQRRGRNSPLHF	-	TRBJ1-6	few	TRBV7-3
TGTGCCAGCAGTTTTAGGAGTTCGGGAAGGCAAGAGACCCAGTACTTC	CASSFRSSGRQETQYF	-	TRBJ2-5	-	TRBV27
TGTGCCAGTAGTATAACCGGGCTAGCAGCAGATACGCAGTATTTT	CASSITGLAADTQYF	-	TRBJ2-3	-	TRBV19
TGTGCCATTCCCCCGGAAGGAGGACAGGGAGCCCCCGGGGAGCTGTTTTTT	CAIPPEGGQGAPGELFF	TRBD1	TRBJ2-2	-	TRBV7-9
TGTGCCAGCAGCTTAGGACCAAGGGGTGAAAAACTGTTTTTT	CASSLGPRGEKLFF	-	TRBJ1-4	-	TRBV11-2
TGTGCCAGCGGCGGCCAAGGGGGTTACAATGAGCAGTTCTTC	CASGGQGGYNEQFF	-	TRBJ2-1	-	TRBV6-6
TGTGCCAGCAGTGGGGACAGGGTCATGCAGTACTTC	CASSGDRVMQYF	TRBD1	TRBJ2-7	once	TRBV28
TGCGCCAGCAGCTTGTATGGACTAGCGGAGCTGTACCAAGAGACCCAGTACTTC	CASSLYGLAELYQETQYF	TRBD2	TRBJ2-5	-	TRBV5-1
TGCGCCAGCAGCCTGAAGACAGGTTCAGCTGTGAACACCATATATTTT	CASSLKTGSAVNTIYF	-	TRBJ1-3	-	TRBV5-1
TGTGCCAGCAGACCCGGGACTAGCCACGAGCAGTACTTC	CASRPGTSHEQYF	TRBD2	TRBJ2-7	-	TRBV2
TGTGCCAGCAGGCTGGACACGAACACCGGGGAGCTGTTTTTT	CASRLDTNTGELFF	-	TRBJ2-2	-	TRBV11-2
TGTGCCAGCAGCCCGCAGAGGGGGTTGTCTGAAAAACTGTTTTTT	CASSPQRGLSEKLFF	-	TRBJ1-4	-	TRBV7-2
TGTGCCAGCAGCCCAGGCGGGGTGAATGAAAAACTGTTTTTT	CASSPGGVNEKLFF	-	TRBJ1-4	-	TRBV7-8
TGTGCCAGCAGCTTAGCGGGTAAGCGGGACAATGAGCAGTTCTTC	CASSLAGKRDNEQFF	-	TRBJ2-1	-	TRBV7-9
TGTGCCAGCGAACCGGGACTCCTTTCCGGGAATACGCAGTATTTT	CASEPGLLSGNTQYF	-	TRBJ2-3	once	TRBV19
TGTGCCAGCACCCCCAACCGAGTACTAACGAACACCGGGGAGCTGTTTTTT	CASTPNRVLTNTGELFF	-	TRBJ2-2	few	TRBV2
TGCGCCAGCAGCGCCCGGGACAGAGAAAAACTGTTTTTT	CASSARDREKLFF	TRBD1	TRBJ1-4	-	TRBV5-1
TGCGCCAGCAGCGGACAGGGACTAGCGGGATACAATGAGCAGTTCTTC	CASSGQGLAGYNEQFF	TRBD2	TRBJ2-1	-	TRBV4-1
TGTGCCAGCACTGGCGGGAGTTCAACAGATACGCAGTATTTT	CASTGGSSTDTQYF	TRBD2	TRBJ2-3	-	TRBV28
TGTGCCAGTCTACCCGGGACAGGGGATAGCAAGCCCCAGCATTTT	CASLPGTGDSKPQHF	TRBD1	TRBJ1-5	-	TRBV19
TGTGCCAGCAGCTCCCCAGGGGGTCGAGAGACCCAGTACTTC	CASSSPGGRETQYF	TRBD1	TRBJ2-5	-	TRBV28
TGTGCCAGCAGCCAAACCACTAGCGGGAGACACGAGCAGTACTTC	CASSQTTSGRHEQYF	TRBD2	TRBJ2-7	-	TRBV3-1/TRBV3-2
TGTGCCAGCAGTGAAGGTGGGACAGCCCAGTATTTT	CASSEGGTAQYF	TRBD1	TRBJ2-3	few	TRBV6-1